The present T cell receptor beta chain was sequenced within a study of chemoradiotherapy in HPV16-positive cancers. The overall study: Candidate HPV-specific T-cell clones and common TCR motifs came from functional assays in a couple of HPV16-positive patients. Study-level results: HPV-specific T cells were functionally defined from only a couple of HPV16-positive patients. HPV-responsive T-cell expansion during chemoradiotherapy was linked to improved recurrence-free survival in HPV16-positive patients.

The data were produced by immunoSEQ multiplex PCR, yet TCRdb's version contains in-frame clones alone and is incomplete. The profile covers 30,000 to 40,000 clones, with roughly nine tenths appearing a single time and approximately 3% taken by the ten largest. Germline lookup yields CDR1 SGHRS and CDR2 YFSETQ. CDR3 length: 15 residues. V was clipped by 0 bases and J by 3 bases, with 13 bases between them. A remark on this clone: The antigen is not known.

The source of this sequence is a human donor with HPV-associated anogenital cancer. V and J are TRBV5-1 and TRBJ2-7, with D perhaps TRBD2 (6 bases). The sequenced sample was blood, obtained from a patient who underwent chemoradiotherapy. CDR3 protein: CASSLDSGIFYEQYF. DNA for the CDR3: TGCGCCAGCAGCTTGGATAGCGGAATTTTCTACGAGCAGTACTTC.